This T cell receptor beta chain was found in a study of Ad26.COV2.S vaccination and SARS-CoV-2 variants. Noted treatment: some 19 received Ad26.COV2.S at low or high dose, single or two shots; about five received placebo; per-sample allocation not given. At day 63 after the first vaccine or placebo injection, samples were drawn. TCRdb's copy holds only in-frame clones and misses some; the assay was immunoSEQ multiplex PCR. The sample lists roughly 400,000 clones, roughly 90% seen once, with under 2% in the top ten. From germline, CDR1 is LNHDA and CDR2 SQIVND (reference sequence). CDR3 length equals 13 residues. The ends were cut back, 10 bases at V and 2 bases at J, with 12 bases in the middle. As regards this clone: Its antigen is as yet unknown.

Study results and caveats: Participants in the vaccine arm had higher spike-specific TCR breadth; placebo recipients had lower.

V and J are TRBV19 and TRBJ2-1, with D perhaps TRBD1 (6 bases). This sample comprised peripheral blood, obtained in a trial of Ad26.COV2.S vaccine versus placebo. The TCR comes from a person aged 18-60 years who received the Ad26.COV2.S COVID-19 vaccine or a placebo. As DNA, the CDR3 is TGTGCCACCGAAGGGGGTCCCTACAATGAGCAGTTCTTC. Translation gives CATEGGPYNEQFF. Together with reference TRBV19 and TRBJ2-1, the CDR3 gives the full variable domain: DGGITQSPKYLFRKEGQNVTLSCEQNLNHDAMYWYRQDPGQGLRLIYYSQIVNDFQKGDIAEGYSVSREKKESFPLTVTSAQKNPTAFYLCATEGGPYNEQFFGPGTRLTVL.